Sequencing of this T cell receptor beta chain was carried out in a study of cytomegalovirus exposure and HLA in healthy donors. It was with 60 Vbeta and 13 Jbeta primers that the PCR ran. This table comes from immunoSEQ multiplex PCR, and its TCRdb copy is limited to in-frame clones, with some not included. The sample records some 150,000 clones, roughly 80% being singletons. Germline V lookup: CDR1 SGHNT, CDR2 YYREEE (reference sequence). The CDR3 totals 12 residues. Trimming took 0 bases from V and 8 from J, leaving 8 bases between them. The sample taken for sequencing was PBMCs. The TCR was taken from a woman aged 45-59 years in good health and CMV-seronegative. V gene TRBV5-4 combines with J gene TRBJ1-2; TRBD1 might be the D (6 bases). The CDR3: CASSLDREGYTF. In nucleotides, the CDR3 is TGTGCCAGCAGCTTGGACAGGGAGGGCTACACCTTC.